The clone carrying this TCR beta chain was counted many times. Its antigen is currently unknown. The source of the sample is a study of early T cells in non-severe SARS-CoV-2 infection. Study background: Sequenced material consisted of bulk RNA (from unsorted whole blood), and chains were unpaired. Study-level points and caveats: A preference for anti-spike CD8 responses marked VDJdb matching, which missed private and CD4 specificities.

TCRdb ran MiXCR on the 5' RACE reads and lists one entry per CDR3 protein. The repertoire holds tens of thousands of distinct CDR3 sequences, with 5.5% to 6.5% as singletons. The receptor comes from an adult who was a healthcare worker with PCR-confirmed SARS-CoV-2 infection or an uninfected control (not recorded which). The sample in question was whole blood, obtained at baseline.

The CDR3 DNA sequence: TGTGCCAGCAGCCCTGTGGGGAAGAATGAGCAGTTCTTC. Its translation is CASSPVGKNEQFF. The V and J genes are TRBV5-4 and TRBJ2-1; no clear D. V lost 4 bases, J lost 7 bases, and 12 bases lay in between. Germline loops: CDR1 SGHNT, CDR2 YYREEE (reference sequence). The length of the CDR3 is 13 residues.